Included here is one T cell receptor beta chain sequence, with context. Its antigen is undetermined. The sample originates from a study of OX40 agonist ivuxolimab in advanced cancers. Study-wide background: Dose-escalation patients suffered from hepatocellular carcinoma, melanoma, renal cell or head and neck cancer. Study results and caveats: Expanded clones belonging to CD8+ T cells outnumbered, on average, those of CD4+. Some patients who did not respond also had low normalized T-cell clonal expansion.

Produced via immunoSEQ multiplex PCR; TCRdb's table is partial and in-frame only. The data contain about 73,000 clones, 90% of them singletons. The CDR3 length is 13 residues. The germline V gene encodes CDR1 LNHDA and CDR2 SQIVND (reference sequence). Between the trimmed V and J ends, which lost 3 bases and 1 base, there was a span of 6 bases. This sequence joins TRBV19 and TRBJ1-1; D is unresolved. The source of this sequence is an adult with an advanced solid tumor such as melanoma, head and neck, liver or kidney cancer. The input for sequencing was CD4+ or CD8+ T cells sorted from blood, taken in a trial of the OX40 agonist ivuxolimab. DNA for the CDR3: TGTGCCAGTAGTATCACGGGGAACACTGAAGCTTTCTTT. It is translated as CASSITGNTEAFF.